Presented here are 14 T cell receptor beta chains from one specimen sequenced in a study of CD8 T cells in Susac syndrome. When the RNA was reverse transcribed, random hexamers were used with an input of 0.5 to 1 ug. TCRdb re-analysed the immunoSEQ multiplex PCR reads in MiXCR, keeping a single row per CDR3 protein. The sample lists about 120,000 distinct CDR3 sequences; less than 95% were seen once. Sequencing used CD4+ T cells from PBMCs. The receptors come from a human donor in good health.

A single count supports this clonotype. The chain employs TRBV2 and TRBJ2-3; the D gene is possibly TRBD2 (6 bases). There are 15 residues in the CDR3. Trimming stripped 4 bases from V and 2 bases from J, with 13 bases between. The germline gives CDR1 SNHLY, CDR2 FYNNEI. CDR3 sequence reads: CASSADSGPTDTQYF. The CDR3 nucleotides are TGTGCCAGCAGTGCCGATAGCGGACCCACAGATACGCAGTATTTT.

This sequence joins TRBV12-3 or TRBV12-4 and TRBJ1-4, with a weak D call TRBD1 (5 bases). Deletions cut 6 bases from V and 5 bases from J, with 16 bases between. This CDR3 has 15 residues. CDR3 residues: CASSPRVMANEKLFF. CDR3 in DNA: TGTGCCAGCAGCCCCAGGGTGATGGCGAATGAAAAACTGTTTTTT.

The rearrangement joins TRBV20-1 to TRBJ2-5; D not certain. V lost 5 bases and J lost 7, with 8 bases in between. The CDR3 is 10 amino acids. Germline values: CDR1 DFQATT, CDR2 SNEGSKA (reference sequence). The CDR3: CSASRRTQYF. Written as DNA, the CDR3 is TGCAGTGCTTCCCGAAGGACCCAGTACTTC.

J is TRBJ1-2 and V is TRBV28, with a possible D match to TRBD1 (6 bases). The CDR3 contains 15 residues. Trimming removed 5 bases at V and 6 bases at J, with 19 bases between. Looked up from germline, CDR1 is MDHEN and CDR2 is SYDVKM. The CDR3 DNA reads as TGTGCCAGCAGTACCTACCCTACAGGGATGGATGGCTACACCTTC. Protein sequence: CASSTYPTGMDGYTF.

This sequence joins TRBV19 and TRBJ2-5; D is ambiguous. Trimming stripped 5 bases from V and 3 bases from J, with 10 bases between. CDR3 length: 13 residues. Germline V lookup: CDR1 LNHDA, CDR2 SQIVND (reference sequence). The CDR3 is CASSPHFEETQYF. In DNA, the CDR3 is TGTGCCAGTAGTCCACATTTTGAAGAGACCCAGTACTTC.

V and J are TRBV5-1 and TRBJ2-3; 9 positions agree with TRBD2. V lost 4 bases and J lost 6; bases outside the gene matches: 15. The CDR3 spans 17 residues. CDR1 and CDR2 from the germline V gene are SGHRS and YFSETQ. DNA of the CDR3: TGCGCCAGCAGCCTATACGGACTAGCGACAAAATCTGATACGCAGTATTTT. Residues: CASSLYGLATKSDTQYF.

This sequence joins TRBV19 and TRBJ1-5, with a tentative D call TRBD1 (6 bases). This CDR3 is 13 amino acids long. Germline V gene data show CDR1 as LNHDA and CDR2 as SQIVND (reference sequence). Trimming stripped 7 bases from V and 3 bases from J, with 10 bases between. The CDR3 DNA reads as TGTGCCAGTACCCGACAGGTCAATCAGCCCCAGCATTTT. This codes for CASTRQVNQPQHF.

The rearrangement links TRBV6-5 to TRBJ2-3, with D possibly matching TRBD2 (6 bases). The germline gives CDR1 MNHEY, CDR2 SVGAGI. Trimming took 0 bases from V and 4 from J, leaving 8 bases between them. This CDR3 region has 14 residues. The CDR3 protein is CASSYSRRADTQYF. The DNA of the CDR3 is TGTGCCAGCAGTTACTCGAGGAGGGCAGATACGCAGTATTTT.

This chain joins TRBV20-1 and TRBJ2-1, with 8 bases lining up with TRBD2. CDR1 and CDR2 from the germline V gene are DFQATT and SNEGSKA (reference sequence). After removal of 5 bases from V and 9 bases from J, the junction contained 12 bases not matched to a gene. There are 14 residues in the CDR3. The CDR3 DNA reads as TGCAGTGCTGGGACTAGGAGCTCCTTGGGTGAGCAGTTCTTC. Its translation is CSAGTRSSLGEQFF.

The chain joins TRBV7-9 to TRBJ2-7; 10 bases map to TRBD1. J gave up 2 bases and V 1 base, and 5 bases lay outside the gene matches. Germline lookup yields CDR1 SEHNR and CDR2 FQNEAQ (reference sequence). CDR3 length equals 16 residues. The CDR3 sequence: CASSLDHGQGAYEQYF. CDR3 in DNA: TGTGCCAGCAGCTTAGACCACGGACAGGGGGCCTACGAGCAGTACTTC.

This sequence joins TRBV27 and TRBJ2-1, with 11 bases fitting TRBD2. The CDR3 is made up of 18 amino acids. With V trimmed by 1 base and J by 5 bases, 10 bases remained unmatched. Per germline, CDR1 MNHEY and CDR2 SMNVEV (reference sequence). Here the CDR3 reads CASSLWVAGGPRNNEQFF. Written as DNA, the CDR3 is TGTGCCAGCAGTTTATGGGTAGCGGGAGGGCCTAGGAACAATGAGCAGTTCTTC.

The gene calls are TRBV6-5 and TRBJ2-1; D perhaps matches TRBD1 (5 bases). From germline, CDR1 is MNHEY and CDR2 SVGAGI. The CDR3 runs to 14 residues. V lost 5 bases to trimming and J lost 6 bases, with 14 bases between them. CDR3: CASSLRHRSNEQFF. In DNA form, the CDR3 reads TGTGCCAGCAGTCTCCGGCACAGGTCCAATGAGCAGTTCTTC.

The J gene is TRBJ2-5, the V gene TRBV30; no definite D call. The CDR3 is made up of 12 amino acids. CDR1 and CDR2 from the germline V gene are GTSNPN and SVGIG (reference sequence). V was shortened by 0 bases and J by 4 bases, with 6 bases between the two germline ends. CDR3 residues: CAWSVNRETQYF. DNA for the CDR3: TGTGCCTGGAGTGTAAACAGAGAGACCCAGTACTTC.

The V and J genes are TRBV30 and TRBJ2-7; D is uncertain. Germline values: CDR1 GTSNPN, CDR2 SVGIG (reference sequence). V was shortened by 0 bases and J by 2 bases, with 8 bases between the two germline ends. The CDR3 sequence is 13 residues long. DNA of the CDR3: TGTGCCTGGAGTGTCGCTGGGGCCTACGAGCAGTACTTC. Protein: CAWSVAGAYEQYF.